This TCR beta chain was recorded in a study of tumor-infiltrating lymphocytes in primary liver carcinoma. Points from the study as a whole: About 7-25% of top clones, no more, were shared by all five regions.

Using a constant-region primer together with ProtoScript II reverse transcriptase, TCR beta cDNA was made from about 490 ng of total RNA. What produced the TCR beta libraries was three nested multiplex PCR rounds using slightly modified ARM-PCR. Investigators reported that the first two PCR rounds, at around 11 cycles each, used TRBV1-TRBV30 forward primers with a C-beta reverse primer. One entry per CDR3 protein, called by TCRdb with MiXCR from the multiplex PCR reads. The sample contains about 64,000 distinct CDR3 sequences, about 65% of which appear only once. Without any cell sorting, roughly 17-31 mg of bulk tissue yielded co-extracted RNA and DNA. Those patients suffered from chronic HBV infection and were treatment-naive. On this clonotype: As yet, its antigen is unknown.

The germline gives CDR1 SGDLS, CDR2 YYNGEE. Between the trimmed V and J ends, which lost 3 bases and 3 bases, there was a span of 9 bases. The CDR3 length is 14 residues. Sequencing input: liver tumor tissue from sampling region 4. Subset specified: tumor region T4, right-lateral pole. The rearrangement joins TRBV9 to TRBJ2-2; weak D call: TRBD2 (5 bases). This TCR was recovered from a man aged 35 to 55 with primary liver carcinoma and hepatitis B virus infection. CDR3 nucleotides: TGTGCCAGCAGCGAAGCGGCTGACACCGGGGAGCTGTTTTTT. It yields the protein CASSEAADTGELFF.